This T cell receptor beta chain was captured in a study of Ad26.COV2.S vaccination and SARS-CoV-2 variants. Turning to the study itself: Within the COV1001 Ad26.COV2.S trial arm, the donor was enrolled.

V was clipped by 2 bases and J by 9 bases; unmatched bases: 9. Germline V lookup: CDR1 SEHNR, CDR2 FQNEAQ (reference sequence). This CDR3 has 15 amino acids. The treatment was: 15 to 20 received Ad26.COV2.S at low or high dose, single or two shots; 5 received placebo; per-sample allocation not given. On day 63 after the first injection, vaccine and placebo recipients gave samples. This person who donated was an adult of 18-55 years in Boston. The vaccine antigen was prefusion-stabilized Wuhan SARS-CoV-2 spike. The protocol was immunoSEQ multiplex PCR, while the TCRdb copy is restricted to in-frame clones and leaves out a portion. This sample carries about 480,000 clones, around 88% of them seen once, and the ten largest clones take over 10%.

The V and J genes are TRBV7-9 and TRBJ2-1; 8 bases are a match to TRBD2. This sequence originates from a person between 18 and 59 years old who received the Ad26.COV2.S COVID-19 vaccine or a placebo. Sequenced here: peripheral blood, sampled in a trial of Ad26.COV2.S vaccine versus placebo. In DNA form, the CDR3 reads TGTGCCAGCAGCTTAATTCAGCGGGAGTCGGGTGAGCAGTTCTTC. Translating it yields CASSLIQRESGEQFF.